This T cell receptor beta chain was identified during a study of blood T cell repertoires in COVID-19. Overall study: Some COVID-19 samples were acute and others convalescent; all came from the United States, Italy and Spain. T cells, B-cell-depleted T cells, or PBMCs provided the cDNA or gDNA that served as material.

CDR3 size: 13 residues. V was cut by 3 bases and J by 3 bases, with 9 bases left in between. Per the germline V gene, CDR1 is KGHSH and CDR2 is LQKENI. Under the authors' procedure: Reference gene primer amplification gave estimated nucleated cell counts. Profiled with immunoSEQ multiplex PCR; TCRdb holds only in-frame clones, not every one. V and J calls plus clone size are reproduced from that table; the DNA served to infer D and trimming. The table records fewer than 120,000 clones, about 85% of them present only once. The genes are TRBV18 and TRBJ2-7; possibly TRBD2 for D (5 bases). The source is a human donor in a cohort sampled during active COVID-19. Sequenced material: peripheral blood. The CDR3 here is CASSPAAGYEQYF. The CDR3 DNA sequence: TGTGCCAGCTCACCCGCGGCGGGCTACGAGCAGTACTTC.